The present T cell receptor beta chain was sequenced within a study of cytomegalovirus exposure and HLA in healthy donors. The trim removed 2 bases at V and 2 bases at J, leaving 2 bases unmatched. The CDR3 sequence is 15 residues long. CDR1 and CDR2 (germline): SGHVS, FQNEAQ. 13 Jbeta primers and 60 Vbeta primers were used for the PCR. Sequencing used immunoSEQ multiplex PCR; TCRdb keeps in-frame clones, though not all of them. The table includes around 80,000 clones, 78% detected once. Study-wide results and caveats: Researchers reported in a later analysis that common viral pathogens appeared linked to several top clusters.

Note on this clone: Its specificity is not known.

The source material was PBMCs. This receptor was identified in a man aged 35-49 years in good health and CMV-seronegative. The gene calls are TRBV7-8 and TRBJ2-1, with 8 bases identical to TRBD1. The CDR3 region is CASSLTGGTYNEQFF. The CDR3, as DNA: TGTGCCAGCAGCTTAACAGGGGGAACCTACAATGAGCAGTTCTTC.